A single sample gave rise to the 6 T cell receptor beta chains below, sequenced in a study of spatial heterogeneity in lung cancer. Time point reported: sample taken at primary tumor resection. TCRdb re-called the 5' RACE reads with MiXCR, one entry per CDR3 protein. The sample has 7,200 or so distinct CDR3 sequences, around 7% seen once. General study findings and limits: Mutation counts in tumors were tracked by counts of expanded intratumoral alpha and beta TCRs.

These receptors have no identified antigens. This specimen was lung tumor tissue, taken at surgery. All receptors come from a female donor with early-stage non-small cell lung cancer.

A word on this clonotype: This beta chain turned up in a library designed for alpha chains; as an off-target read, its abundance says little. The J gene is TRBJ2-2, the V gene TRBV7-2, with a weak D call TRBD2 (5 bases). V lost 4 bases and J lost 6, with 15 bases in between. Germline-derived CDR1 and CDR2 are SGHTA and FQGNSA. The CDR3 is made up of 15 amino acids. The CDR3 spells CASSSTAGESGELFF. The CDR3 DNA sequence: TGTGCCAGCAGCTCCACAGCCGGGGAGTCCGGGGAGCTGTTTTTT.

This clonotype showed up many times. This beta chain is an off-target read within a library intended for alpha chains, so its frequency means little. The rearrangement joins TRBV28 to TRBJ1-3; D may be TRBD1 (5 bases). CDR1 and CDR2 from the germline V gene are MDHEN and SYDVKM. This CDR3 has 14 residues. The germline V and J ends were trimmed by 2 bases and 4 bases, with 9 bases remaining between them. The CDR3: CASSLRPGGNTIYF. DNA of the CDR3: TGTGCCAGCAGTTTAAGGCCAGGGGGAAACACCATATATTTT.

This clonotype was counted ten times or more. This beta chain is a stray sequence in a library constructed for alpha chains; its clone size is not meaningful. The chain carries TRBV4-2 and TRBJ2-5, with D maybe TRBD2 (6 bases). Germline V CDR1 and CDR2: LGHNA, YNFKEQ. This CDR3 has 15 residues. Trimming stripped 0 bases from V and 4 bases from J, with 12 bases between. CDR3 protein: CASSQEVGRSETQYF. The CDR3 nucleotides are TGTGCCAGCAGCCAAGAAGTTGGGAGGTCAGAGACCCAGTACTTC.

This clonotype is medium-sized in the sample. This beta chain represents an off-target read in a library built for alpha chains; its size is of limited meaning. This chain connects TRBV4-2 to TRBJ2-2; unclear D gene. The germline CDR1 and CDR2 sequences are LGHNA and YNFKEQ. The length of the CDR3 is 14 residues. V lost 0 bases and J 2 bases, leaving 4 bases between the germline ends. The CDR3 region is CASSQDYNTGELFF. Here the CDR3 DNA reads TGTGCCAGCAGCCAAGACTATAACACCGGGGAGCTGTTTTTT.

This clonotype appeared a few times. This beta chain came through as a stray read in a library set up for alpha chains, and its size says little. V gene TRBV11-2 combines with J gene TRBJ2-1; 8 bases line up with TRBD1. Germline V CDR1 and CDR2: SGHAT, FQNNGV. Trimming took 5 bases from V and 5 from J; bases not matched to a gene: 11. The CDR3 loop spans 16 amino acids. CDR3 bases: TGTGCCAGCAGCGTACTCGGGACAGGTGGGAACAATGAGCAGTTCTTC. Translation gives CASSVLGTGGNNEQFF.

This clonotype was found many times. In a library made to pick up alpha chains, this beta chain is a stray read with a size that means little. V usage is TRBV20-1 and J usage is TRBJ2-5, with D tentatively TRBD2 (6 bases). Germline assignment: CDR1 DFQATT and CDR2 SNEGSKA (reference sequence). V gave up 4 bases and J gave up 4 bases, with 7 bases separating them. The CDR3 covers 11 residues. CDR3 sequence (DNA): TGCAGTGCTAAGGGAGGAGAGACCCAGTACTTC. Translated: CSAKGGETQYF.